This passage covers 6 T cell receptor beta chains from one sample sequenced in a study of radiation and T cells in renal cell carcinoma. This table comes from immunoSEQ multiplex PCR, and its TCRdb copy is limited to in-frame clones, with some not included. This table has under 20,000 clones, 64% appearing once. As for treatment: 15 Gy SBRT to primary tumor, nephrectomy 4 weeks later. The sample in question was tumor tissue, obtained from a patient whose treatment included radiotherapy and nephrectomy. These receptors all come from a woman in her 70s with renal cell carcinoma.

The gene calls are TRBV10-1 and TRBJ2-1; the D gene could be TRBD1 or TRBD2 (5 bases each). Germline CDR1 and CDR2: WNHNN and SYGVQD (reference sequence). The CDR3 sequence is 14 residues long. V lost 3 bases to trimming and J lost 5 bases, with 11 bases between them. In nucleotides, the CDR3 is TGCGCCAGCAGTGAAGCCGGGACCGACAATGAGCAGTTCTTC. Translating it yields CASSEAGTDNEQFF.

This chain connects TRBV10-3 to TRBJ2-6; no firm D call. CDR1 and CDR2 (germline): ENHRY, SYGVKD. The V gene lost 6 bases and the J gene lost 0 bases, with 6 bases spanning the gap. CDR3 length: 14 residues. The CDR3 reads CAIRESSGANVLTF. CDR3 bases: TGTGCCATCAGAGAAAGCTCTGGGGCCAACGTCCTGACTTTC.

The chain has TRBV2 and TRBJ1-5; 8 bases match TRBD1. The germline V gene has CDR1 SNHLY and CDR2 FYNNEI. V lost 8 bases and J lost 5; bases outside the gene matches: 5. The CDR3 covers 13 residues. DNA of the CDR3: TGTGCCAGCGGACAGGGATACGATCAGCCCCAGCATTTT. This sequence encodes CASGQGYDQPQHF.

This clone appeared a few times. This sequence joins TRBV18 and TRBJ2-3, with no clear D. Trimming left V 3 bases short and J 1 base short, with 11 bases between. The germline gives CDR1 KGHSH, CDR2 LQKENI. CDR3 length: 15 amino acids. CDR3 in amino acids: CASSPATTGTDTQYF. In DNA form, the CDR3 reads TGTGCCAGCTCACCTGCGACGACGGGCACAGATACGCAGTATTTT.

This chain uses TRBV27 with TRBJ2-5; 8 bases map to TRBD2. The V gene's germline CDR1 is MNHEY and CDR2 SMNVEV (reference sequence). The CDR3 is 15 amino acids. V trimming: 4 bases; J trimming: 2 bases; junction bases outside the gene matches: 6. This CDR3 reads CASSSLAGGQETQYF. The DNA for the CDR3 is TGTGCCAGCAGTTCTCTGGCGGGGGGACAAGAGACCCAGTACTTC.

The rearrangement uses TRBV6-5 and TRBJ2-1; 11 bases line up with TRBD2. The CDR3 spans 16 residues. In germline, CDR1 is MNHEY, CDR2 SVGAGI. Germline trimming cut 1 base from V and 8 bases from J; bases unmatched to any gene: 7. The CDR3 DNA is TGTGCCAGCAGTTACTTTCTAGCGGGGGGTGTGCATGAGCAGTTCTTC. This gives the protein CASSYFLAGGVHEQFF.